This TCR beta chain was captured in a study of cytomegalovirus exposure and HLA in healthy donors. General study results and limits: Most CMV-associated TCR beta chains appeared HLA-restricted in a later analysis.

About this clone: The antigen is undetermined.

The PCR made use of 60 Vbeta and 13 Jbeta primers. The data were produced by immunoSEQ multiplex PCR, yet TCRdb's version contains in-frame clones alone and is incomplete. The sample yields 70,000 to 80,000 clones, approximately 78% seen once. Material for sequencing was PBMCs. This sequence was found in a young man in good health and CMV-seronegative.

In DNA form, the CDR3 reads TGTGCCAGCAATCGGATAGCGGGGAACACCGGGGAGCTGTTTTTT. Residues: CASNRIAGNTGELFF. This chain connects TRBV2 to TRBJ2-2; TRBD2 matches at 7 bases. CDR1 is SNHLY, CDR2 FYNNEI, per germline. Trimming removed 7 bases from V and 1 base from J; junction bases left unmatched: 6. This CDR3 comprises 15 residues.